The 16 T cell receptor beta chains below come from one sample, sequenced in a study of T-cell memory formation after mild COVID-19. TCRdb re-analysed the 5' RACE reads in MiXCR, keeping a single row per CDR3 protein. The sample carries about 210,000 distinct CDR3 sequences, 27% recorded once. The specimen was PBMCs or a T cell subset sorted from them (not recorded which). Every receptor here comes from an adult woman who had mild COVID-19 (a few samples of this study predate the infection). Cell type and time point are not known.

This clonotype was counted a few times. The chain is built from TRBV20-1 and TRBJ1-1; D unclear. The CDR3 consists of 17 residues. Germline V gives CDR1 DFQATT, CDR2 SNEGSKA (reference sequence). The V gene lost 1 base and the J gene lost 1 base, with 19 bases spanning the gap. The CDR3 sequence: CSARVGEDRHRNTEAFF. In nucleotides, the CDR3 is TGCAGTGCTAGAGTAGGCGAGGACCGCCACCGGAACACTGAAGCTTTCTTT.

This clonotype was observed a handful of times. V is TRBV19 and J is TRBJ1-5, with a weak D call TRBD1 (5 bases). The CDR3 loop spans 14 amino acids. V lost 5 bases to trimming and J lost 7 bases, with 15 bases between them. The germline gives CDR1 LNHDA, CDR2 SQIVND (reference sequence). The CDR3, as DNA: TGTGCCAGTAGTGTGGGGATCGGGGACCAGCCCCAGCATTTT. Residues: CASSVGIGDQPQHF.

The rearrangement uses TRBV30 and TRBJ2-1; D assignment may be TRBD1 or TRBD2 (6 bases each). CDR1 is GTSNPN and CDR2 is SVGIG in the germline V gene (reference sequence). V dropped 4 bases and J dropped 15 bases, with 16 bases sitting between them. This CDR3 comprises 11 residues. CDR3 residues: CAWMGAGPWFF. The DNA of the CDR3 is TGTGCCTGGATGGGGGCGGGACCCTGGTTCTTC.

This sequence joins TRBV5-6 and TRBJ1-2; no reliable D call. The V end lost 2 bases, the J end lost 4 bases, and 12 bases lay between the germline ends. The CDR3 consists of 14 residues. CDR1 is SGHDT and CDR2 is YYEEEE in the germline V gene. CDR3 bases: TGTGCCAGCAGCTTATCGGGCCCGGTCTATGGCTACACCTTC. Translated, it gives CASSLSGPVYGYTF. Drawing the rest from reference TRBV5-6 and TRBJ1-2, the complete variable domain is DAGVTQSPTHLIKTRGQQVTLRCSPKSGHDTVSWYQQALGQGPQFIFQYYEEEERQRGNFPDRFSGHQFPNYSSELNVNALLLGDSALYLCASSLSGPVYGYTFGSGTRLTVV.

The chain has TRBV5-1 and TRBJ1-5; possibly TRBD1 for D (5 bases). Germline CDR1 reads SGHRS; CDR2 reads YFSETQ. The CDR3 spans 14 residues. V shed 4 bases and J shed 4 bases, with 12 bases lying between them. The CDR3 region has the DNA TGCGCCAGCAGCGACGGGACTCCGAATCAGCCCCAGCATTTT. It encodes CASSDGTPNQPQHF.

This clonotype occurred a few times. The chain has TRBV29-1 and TRBJ2-2; TRBD2 matches 7 bases. The CDR3 runs 13 residues. CDR1 is SQVTM and CDR2 is ANQGSEA in the germline V gene. Trimming removed 6 bases from V and 2 bases from J; junction bases left unmatched: 3. CDR3 amino acids: CSVTSSNTGELFF. For the CDR3, the DNA is TGCAGCGTGACTAGCTCAAACACCGGGGAGCTGTTTTTT.

J is TRBJ2-3 and V is TRBV12-3 or TRBV12-4; 8 nucleotides align to TRBD1. This CDR3 contains 13 residues. V trimming: 6 bases; J trimming: 4 bases; junction bases outside the gene matches: 3. CDR3 sequence (DNA): TGTGCCAGCAGGCCAGGGGGCGCAGATACGCAGTATTTT. It yields the protein CASRPGGADTQYF.

This clonotype showed up just a few times. CDR3 amino acids: CAWSVLQGSTEAFF. CDR3 sequence (DNA): TGTGCCTGGAGTGTACTACAGGGTTCGACTGAAGCTTTCTTT. The chain recombines TRBV30 with TRBJ1-1; maybe TRBD1 (6 bases). The CDR3 has 14 residues. The germline V gene has CDR1 GTSNPN and CDR2 SVGIG (reference sequence). V lost 0 bases to trimming and J lost 5 bases, with 13 bases between them.

The chain joins TRBV5-1 to TRBJ1-2; 8 bases agree with TRBD1. V dropped 0 bases and J dropped 7; count of bases not matched to a gene: 5. Germline-derived CDR1 and CDR2 are SGHRS and YFSETQ. The CDR3 consists of 14 residues. The CDR3 DNA follows: TGCGCCAGCAGCTTGGATGGACAGGGAGCTGGCTACACCTTC. Amino acids: CASSLDGQGAGYTF.

Only a few counts were recorded for this clonotype. The CDR3 protein is CSARVAGGYAKNIQYF. CDR3 sequence (DNA): TGCAGTGCTAGAGTTGCGGGAGGGTATGCCAAAAACATTCAGTACTTC. This chain links TRBV20-1 with TRBJ2-4; 9 bases agree with TRBD2. With V trimmed by 1 base and J by 1 base, 5 bases remained unmatched. Germline V lookup: CDR1 DFQATT, CDR2 SNEGSKA (reference sequence). The CDR3 has 16 amino acids.

The rearrangement links TRBV11-2 to TRBJ2-2; possibly TRBD1 for D (5 bases). The CDR3 sequence is 12 residues long. Per the germline V gene, CDR1 is SGHAT and CDR2 is FQNNGV. Trimming removed 7 bases from V and 6 bases from J, with 9 bases in between. As DNA, the CDR3 is TGTGCCAGCATCACAGGACCCGGGGAGCTGTTTTTT. It codes for CASITGPGELFF.

The V call is TRBV23-1, the J call TRBJ1-5; perhaps TRBD1 as D (6 bases). TRBV23-1 is an ORF for which the function is uncertain. V lost 5 bases and J 1 base, leaving 6 bases between the germline ends. This CDR3 has 13 amino acids. The CDR3 DNA reads as TGCGCCAGCAGTGGACAGAGCAATCAGCCCCAGCATTTT. Protein product: CASSGQSNQPQHF.

The rearrangement uses TRBV29-1 and TRBJ2-5, with 7 bases that match TRBD2. After removal of 3 bases from V and 5 bases from J, the junction contained 15 bases not matched to a gene. The CDR3 loop spans 16 amino acids. Germline CDR1 reads SQVTM; CDR2 reads ANQGSEA. The CDR3 DNA follows: TGCAGCGTTGAGGGAAATAGCGGGTCCCCCGGGGAGACCCAGTACTTC. This translates into CSVEGNSGSPGETQYF.

This clonotype was recorded at least ten times. The chain combines TRBV24-1 with TRBJ2-1; D might be TRBD1 or TRBD2, each matching 7 bases. The V and J ends lost 7 bases and 5 bases respectively, with 17 bases between them. This CDR3 region has 15 residues. The germline gives CDR1 KGHDR, CDR2 SFDVKD. The CDR3 DNA reads TGTGCCACCAGAGGGACAGCGGGGCAGCACAATGAGCAGTTCTTC. It yields the protein CATRGTAGQHNEQFF.

This clonotype has ten or more counts. V is TRBV11-2 and J is TRBJ2-1; 15 bases line up with TRBD2. Germline lookup yields CDR1 SGHAT and CDR2 FQNNGV. CDR3 length: 17 amino acids. After removal of 5 bases from V and 4 bases from J, the junction contained 6 bases not matched to a gene. CDR3 sequence reads: CASSPGTSGGLYNEQFF. CDR3 bases: TGTGCCAGCAGCCCGGGGACTAGCGGGGGGCTATACAATGAGCAGTTCTTC. The full variable domain, its missing parts supplied by reference TRBV11-2 and TRBJ2-1, is EAGVAQSPRYKIIEKRQSVAFWCNPISGHATLYWYQQILGQGPKLLIQFQNNGVVDDSQLPKDRFSAERLKGVDSTLKIQPAKLEDSAVYLCASSPGTSGGLYNEQFFGPGTRLTVL.

Many counts were recorded for this clonotype. This chain connects TRBV5-1 to TRBJ1-1, with TRBD1 matching 8 bases. Trimming took 5 bases from V and 4 from J; bases not matched to a gene: 10. The CDR3 spans 15 residues. CDR1 SGHRS and CDR2 YFSETQ come from the germline V gene. Written as DNA, the CDR3 is TGCGCCAGCAGGAGTGGCAGGGGGCTGGGCACTGAAGCTTTCTTT. This codes for CASRSGRGLGTEAFF.